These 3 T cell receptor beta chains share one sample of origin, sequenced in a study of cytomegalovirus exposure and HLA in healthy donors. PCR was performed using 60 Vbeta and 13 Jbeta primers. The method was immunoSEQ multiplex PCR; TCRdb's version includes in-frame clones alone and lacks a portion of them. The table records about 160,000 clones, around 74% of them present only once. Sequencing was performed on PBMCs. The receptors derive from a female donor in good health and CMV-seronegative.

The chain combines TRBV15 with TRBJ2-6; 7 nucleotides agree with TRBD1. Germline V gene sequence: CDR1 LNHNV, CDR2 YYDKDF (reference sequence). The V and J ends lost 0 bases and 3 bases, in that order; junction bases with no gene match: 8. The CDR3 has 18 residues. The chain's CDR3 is CATSRDRGRGYGANVLTF. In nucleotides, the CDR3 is TGTGCCACCAGCAGAGATCGGGGCAGGGGGTATGGGGCCAACGTCCTGACTTTC.

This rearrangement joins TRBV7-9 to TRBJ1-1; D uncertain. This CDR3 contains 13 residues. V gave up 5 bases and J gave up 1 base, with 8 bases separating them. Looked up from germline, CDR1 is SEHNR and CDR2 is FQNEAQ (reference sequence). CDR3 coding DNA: TGTGCCAGCAGCGTTTCAGAGAACACTGAAGCTTTCTTT. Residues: CASSVSENTEAFF.

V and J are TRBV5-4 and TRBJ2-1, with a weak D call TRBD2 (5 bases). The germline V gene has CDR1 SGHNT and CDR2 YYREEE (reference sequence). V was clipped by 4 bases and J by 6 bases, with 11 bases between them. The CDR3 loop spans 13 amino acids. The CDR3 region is CASSLIGVNEQFF. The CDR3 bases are TGTGCCAGCAGCCTCATCGGGGTCAATGAGCAGTTCTTC.